This record looks at one T cell receptor beta chain sequence and its context. What it binds is unknown. The sample comes from a study of shared clonotypes between healthy human individuals. Broader study findings: Non-shared clonotypes had lower generation probabilities than those shared by all four donors. Larger estimated richness was generally recorded for naive subsets relative to memory subsets.

The V gene's germline CDR1 is SEHNR and CDR2 FQNEAQ (reference sequence). Trimming took off 5 bases at V and 3 bases at J, with 9 bases between the two ends. CDR3 length: 13 amino acids. Sequencing was performed with immunoSEQ multiplex PCR; in TCRdb, only in-frame clones are kept and a portion is missing. The data show over a million clones, around 97% seen once. The study drew its donors from healthy HIV-negative adults without recent acute infections or vaccinations. The origin of this receptor is a man aged 25 to 40 in good health. The genes are TRBV7-9 and TRBJ2-3; D not resolved. Source material: naive CD4+ T cells sorted from blood. Subset specified: CD45RA+ positively selected. DNA for the CDR3: TGTGCCAGCAGCCTACCGCCGACAGATACGCAGTATTTT. Its protein product is CASSLPPTDTQYF.